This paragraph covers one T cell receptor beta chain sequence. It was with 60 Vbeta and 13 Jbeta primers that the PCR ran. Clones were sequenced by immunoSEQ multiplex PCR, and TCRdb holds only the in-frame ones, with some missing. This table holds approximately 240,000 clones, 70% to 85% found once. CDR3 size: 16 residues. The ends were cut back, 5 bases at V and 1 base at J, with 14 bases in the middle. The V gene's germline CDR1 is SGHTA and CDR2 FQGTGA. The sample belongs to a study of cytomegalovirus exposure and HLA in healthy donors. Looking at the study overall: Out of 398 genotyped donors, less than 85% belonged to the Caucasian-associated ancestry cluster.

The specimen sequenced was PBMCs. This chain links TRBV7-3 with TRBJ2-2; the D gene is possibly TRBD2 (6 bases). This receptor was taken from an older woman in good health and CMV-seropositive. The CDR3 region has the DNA TGTGCCAGCAGCCCCCCCGGCGGGGAGAACACCGGGGAGCTGTTTTTT. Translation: CASSPPGGENTGELFF.